A single sample is the source of the 16 T cell receptor beta chains below, sequenced in a study of tumor and adjacent non-tumor tissue in lung cancer. TCRbeta libraries were built with three rounds of nested PCR, modified from ARM-PCR. A single record per CDR3 protein comes from TCRdb applying MiXCR to the multiplex PCR reads. The repertoire holds 70,000 to 90,000 distinct CDR3 sequences, with 80% to 90% as singletons. No cell sorting was done before RNA was extracted from the tissue. Distant lung tissue was collected more than 3 cm away from the tumor edge. Sequences were obtained from distant non-tumor lung tissue. Receptor source: a man between 60 and 75 years old with non-small cell lung cancer.

Concerning this clonotype: An end of the junction differs from the germline gene, which may be a read error. The rearrangement uses TRBV6-2 or TRBV6-3 and TRBJ2-3; 10 bases are a match to TRBD2. Germline lookup yields CDR1 MNHEY and CDR2 SVGEGT. The CDR3 runs 18 residues. The CDR3 DNA reads as TGTGCCAGCAGTGACGATGCGTTACTAGCGGGGCTCACAGATACGCAGTGTTTT. Translating gives CASSDDALLAGLTDTQCF.

The count of this clonotype is one. At one end, the junction sequence differs from germline, possibly due to a read error. The rearrangement uses TRBV5-4 and TRBJ2-7; the match to TRBD2 covers 14 bases. Germline V lookup: CDR1 SGHNT, CDR2 YYREEE (reference sequence). CDR3 length: 15 amino acids. The CDR3 nucleotides are TGTGCCAACAGCCCCGGACTAGCGGGAGGTGGCGAGCAGTACTTC. The encoded protein is CANSPGLAGGGEQYF.

Regarding this clonotype: The junction differs from germline at one of its ends, possibly a read error. The chain carries TRBV11-1 and TRBJ2-1, with 11 bases matching TRBD2. CDR1 and CDR2 (germline): SGHAT, FQDESV (reference sequence). The length of the CDR3 is 17 residues. The CDR3 DNA reads TGTGCTAGCAGCATATCTCGGCTAGCGGGAGGCAACAATGAACAGTTCTTC. Amino acid sequence: CASSISRLAGGNNEQFF.

A remark on this clonotype: The conserved final phenylalanine or tryptophan is absent from the CDR3, which likely points to a read error. The J gene is TRBJ2-2, the V gene TRBV6-1, with D hard to call. The CDR3 is made up of 14 amino acids. V was trimmed by 1 base and J by 4 bases, leaving 7 bases between them. CDR1 and CDR2 from the germline V gene are MNHNS and SASEGT. The CDR3 sequence: CASSEVRPTGELFL. The CDR3 DNA sequence: TGTGCCAGCAGTGAAGTTAGGCCCACCGGGGAGCTGTTTCTT.

Comments on this clonotype: One junction end does not reproduce the germline sequence, and a read error may be involved. This chain uses TRBV6-6 with TRBJ2-7, with D possibly being TRBD1 (6 bases). This CDR3 spans 14 amino acids. CDR1 is MNHNY, CDR2 SVGAGI, per germline (reference sequence). In DNA, the CDR3 is TGTGCCAGCGGCCTCCGGGACACGACCTACAAGCAGTACTTC. Amino acids: CASGLRDTTYKQYF.

Regarding this clonotype: Sequence at one end of the junction differs from germline and may be a read error. The V and J genes are TRBV6-6 and TRBJ1-2; possible D gene TRBD1, 5 bases. The CDR3 loop spans 14 amino acids. Germline CDR1 reads MNHNY; CDR2 reads SVGAGI (reference sequence). CDR3 sequence reads: CAIQGVRVRHGFTF. For the CDR3, the DNA is TGTGCCATCCAAGGGGTGAGGGTGCGGCATGGCTTCACCTTC.

As regards this clonotype: At one of its ends the junction is not consistent with the germline gene, which may arise from a read error. The chain combines TRBV20-1 with TRBJ1-3; the D is unclear. Germline V gene data show CDR1 as DFQATT and CDR2 as SNEGSKA (reference sequence). There are 15 residues in the CDR3. CDR3 nucleotides: TGCAGTGATAGAAATCGATTGAGTCCGGGAAACACCATATATTTT. It encodes CSDRNRLSPGNTIYF.

This clonotype has just a few counts. Possible read error: a much larger clone is one base away. The chain carries TRBV24-1 and TRBJ2-6; D call uncertain. The CDR3 is 16 residues long. Germline V gene sequence: CDR1 KGHDR, CDR2 SFDVKD. Trimming removed 2 bases at V and 2 bases at J, with 9 bases between. CDR3 amino acids: CATSDSTSPGANVLTF. The CDR3 DNA reads TGTGCCACCAGTGATTCTACATCCCCTGGGGCCAACGTCCTGACTTTC.

Concerning this clonotype: Here the CDR3 omits its conserved ending phenylalanine or tryptophan, so a read error is the likely source. The V call is TRBV7-9, the J call TRBJ1-1, with a weak D call TRBD1 (6 bases). The germline gives CDR1 SEHNR, CDR2 FQNEAQ (reference sequence). The CDR3 runs 13 residues. This chain's CDR3 is CANSLTDSPEAFS. The CDR3 DNA is TGTGCCAACAGCCTTACGGACAGCCCTGAAGCTTTCTCT.

Details on this clonotype: In this CDR3 the conserved last residue, phenylalanine or tryptophan, is missing, so a read error is likely. The gene calls are TRBV4-3 and TRBJ2-3; D perhaps matches TRBD2 (6 bases). Germline CDR1 and CDR2: LGHNA and YSLEER. The CDR3 has 16 amino acids. CDR3 residues: CASSQDRAGTTDTQYV. The CDR3 coding sequence is TGTGCCAGCAGCCAAGATAGAGCGGGTACCACAGATACGCAGTATGTT.

V gene TRBV11-3 combines with J gene TRBJ2-7; 9 bases agree with TRBD1. Looked up from germline, CDR1 is SGHNT and CDR2 is YENEEA. Trimming at V came to 4 bases and at J to 6 bases, leaving 10 bases not matched to a gene. The CDR3 runs to 15 residues. The CDR3 nucleotides read TGTGCCAGCAGCTCAGTGACAGGGGGATACTGCGAGCAGTACTTC. Its protein product is CASSSVTGGYCEQYF.

As regards this clonotype: At one boundary the junction diverges from the germline segment, which might be a read error. The genes are TRBV6-1 and TRBJ2-7, with 8 bases identical to TRBD1. This CDR3 has 13 residues. Per the germline V gene, CDR1 is MNHNS and CDR2 is SASEGT. As DNA, the CDR3 is TGTGCCAGCATCGCGCTACAGGGGGACAAGCACTACTTC. It is translated as CASIALQGDKHYF.

This clonotype came up a few times. The genes are TRBV2 and TRBJ2-1, with 11 bases that match TRBD2. CDR1 is SNHLY and CDR2 is FYNNEI in the germline V gene. The CDR3 loop spans 14 amino acids. V was pared by 6 bases and J by 4 bases, with 2 bases of the junction left unmatched. The CDR3 bases are TGTGCCAGCAGGGGACTAGCGGAGTACAATGAGCAGTTCTTC. This translates into CASRGLAEYNEQFF.

For this clonotype: A read error may account for a junction end that differs from germline. The V gene is TRBV29-1, the J gene TRBJ1-2, with D unresolved. CDR3 size: 13 residues. The germline CDR1 and CDR2 sequences are SQVTM and ANQGSEA. In nucleotides, the CDR3 is TGCATCGTTGAAGCAAGGAGGGAAAGTGGCTACATCTTC. It is translated as CIVEARRESGYIF.

This clonotype has just one count. Its ends do not fully match the called genes, so a read error is possible. This sequence joins TRBV20-1 and TRBJ2-7; 12 positions match TRBD2. The CDR3 is 15 amino acids. Per germline, CDR1 DFQATT and CDR2 SNEGSKA (reference sequence). The CDR3 spells CSASTTSGRPSGQCF. CDR3 nucleotide sequence: TGCAGTGCTTCCACCACTAGCGGGAGGCCCTCCGGGCAATGCTTC.

Remarks on this clonotype: Just one base apart from a much larger clone, this may be a read error. The DNA of the CDR3 is TGTGCCAGCACCCCCGGGACAGGGAGGAGCAAGCAGTACTTC. It codes for CASTPGTGRSKQYF. V is TRBV6-5 and J is TRBJ2-7, with 9 nucleotides matching TRBD1. With V trimmed by 7 bases and J by 8 bases, 12 bases remained unmatched. Per germline, CDR1 MNHEY and CDR2 SVGAGI. The CDR3 runs 14 residues.